These 16 T cell receptor beta chains originate from one sample sequenced in a study of blood T cell repertoires in COVID-19 (dated by TCRdb to about 2020). The library was generated by the immunoSEQ multiplex PCR assay. TCRdb provides this immuneACCESS table in a form limited to in-frame rearrangements. Some clones are lacking; in checked studies, under half of them reflect an unresolved V gene, and why the rest are absent is not known. The sample has about 310,000 clones on record, around 86% of them singletons. 1% of the sample is in the top ten clones. Sequences were obtained from peripheral blood. Receptor source: a man aged 50 or older with active or convalescent COVID-19.

The gene calls are TRBV28 and TRBJ1-4; TRBD1 aligns across 7 bases. The germline gives CDR1 MDHEN, CDR2 SYDVKM. The CDR3 loop spans 15 amino acids. The ends lost 10 bases at V and 5 bases at J; junction bases unmatched: 13. The DNA for the CDR3 is TGTGCCACCCAGGACCCCGGGACAGTAAATGAAAAACTGTTTTTT. This sequence encodes CATQDPGTVNEKLFF. Based on the CDR3 plus reference TRBV28 and TRBJ1-4, the full variable domain is DVKVTQSSRYLVKRTGEKVFLECVQDMDHENMFWYRQDPGLGLRLIYFSYDVKMKEKGDIPEGYSVSREKKERFSLILESASTNQTSMYLCATQDPGTVNEKLFFGSGTQLSVL.

CDR3 amino acids: CASSLAAGESTDTQYF. In DNA form, the CDR3 reads TGTGCCAGCAGCTTGGCAGCGGGGGAAAGCACAGATACGCAGTATTTT. The V and J genes are TRBV5-5 and TRBJ2-3; 8 bases agree with TRBD2. The CDR3 length is 16 residues. J lost 0 bases, V lost 0 bases, and 3 bases had no gene match. The germline gives CDR1 SGHKS, CDR2 YYEKEE (reference sequence).

V is TRBV2 and J is TRBJ2-1; D is perhaps TRBD2 (6 bases). The CDR3 consists of 15 residues. Germline assignment: CDR1 SNHLY and CDR2 FYNNEI. V dropped 4 bases and J dropped 1 base, with 11 bases sitting between them. The CDR3, as DNA: TGTGCCAGCAGTGCTTTAGCGGCTTCCTACAATGAGCAGTTCTTC. Protein sequence: CASSALAASYNEQFF.

This chain connects TRBV30 to TRBJ1-2; TRBD1 matches 9 bases. Looked up from germline, CDR1 is GTSNPN and CDR2 is SVGIG (reference sequence). The CDR3 loop spans 16 amino acids. Trimming removed 0 bases from V and 7 bases from J; junction bases left unmatched: 12. Here the CDR3 DNA reads TGTGCCTGGAGTGTGGGGACAGGGAGGATCCCGCCTGGCTACACCTTC. This translates into CAWSVGTGRIPPGYTF.

The gene calls are TRBV30 and TRBJ1-6, with D perhaps TRBD1 (5 bases). V was cut by 0 bases and J by 5 bases, with 14 bases left in between. This CDR3 is 16 amino acids long. Germline CDR1 and CDR2: GTSNPN and SVGIG (reference sequence). In DNA form, the CDR3 reads TGTGCCTGGAGTGTACCCCGGGCCAGGGATAATTCACCCCTCCACTTT. Its protein is CAWSVPRARDNSPLHF.

This chain connects TRBV15 to TRBJ2-1, with D perhaps TRBD2 (5 bases). In germline, CDR1 is LNHNV, CDR2 YYDKDF (reference sequence). V was pared by 3 bases and J by 0 bases, with 6 bases between. The CDR3 extends over 14 amino acids. The CDR3 loop reads CATSSGGSYNEQFF. CDR3 coding DNA: TGTGCCACCAGCAGCGGAGGCTCCTACAATGAGCAGTTCTTC. Full variable domain (outside the CDR3, taken from reference TRBV15 and TRBJ2-1): DAMVIQNPRYQVTQFGKPVTLSCSQTLNHNVMYWYQQKSSQAPKLLFHYYDKDFNNEADTPDNFQSRRPNTSFCFLDIRSPGLGDTAMYLCATSSGGSYNEQFFGPGTRLTVL.

The chain couples TRBV19 to TRBJ1-2; 10 bases match TRBD1. The CDR3 totals 16 residues. After removal of 4 bases from V and 2 bases from J, the junction contained 7 bases not matched to a gene. CDR1 and CDR2 from the germline V gene are LNHDA and SQIVND (reference sequence). The CDR3 bases are TGTGCCAGTAGTACTCGACAGGGGGCTCCAAACTATGGCTACACCTTC. Translated, it gives CASSTRQGAPNYGYTF.

This chain uses TRBV7-9 with TRBJ1-6; unclear D gene. The V and J ends lost 4 bases and 6 bases respectively, with 16 bases between them. There are 16 residues in the CDR3. Per the germline V gene, CDR1 is SEHNR and CDR2 is FQNEAQ (reference sequence). The CDR3 region is CASSSGADGFNSPLHF. In DNA form, the CDR3 reads TGTGCCAGCAGCTCAGGAGCGGACGGATTTAATTCACCCCTCCACTTT.

The rearrangement uses TRBV2 and TRBJ2-5, with 7 bases aligning to TRBD2. This CDR3 is 15 amino acids long. The V gene end was trimmed by 4 bases and the J gene end by 4 bases; junction bases not matched to a gene: 9. Germline loops: CDR1 SNHLY, CDR2 FYNNEI. As DNA, the CDR3 is TGTGCCAGCAGTGCCGGAGTAGGCGGGGGAGAGACCCAGTACTTC. The encoded protein is CASSAGVGGGETQYF.

The chain's CDR3 is CASSEEAGKAFF. Here the CDR3 DNA reads TGTGCCAGCAGTGAAGAAGCAGGGAAAGCTTTCTTT. The chain carries TRBV2 and TRBJ1-1; a weak D match, TRBD1 (5 bases). CDR3 length equals 12 residues. CDR1 is SNHLY, CDR2 FYNNEI, per germline. V was trimmed by 1 base and J by 9 bases, leaving 9 bases between them.

This clone occurred a few times. This chain connects TRBV7-8 to TRBJ1-2, with TRBD1 matching over 9 bases. Germline V gene sequence: CDR1 SGHVS, CDR2 FQNEAQ. The CDR3 sequence is 16 residues long. V trimming: 1 base; J trimming: 7 bases; junction bases outside the gene matches: 10. The CDR3 region has the DNA TGTGCCAGCAGCTTAGGCAGGACAGGGGTTTCTCGTGGCTACACCTTC. This translates into CASSLGRTGVSRGYTF.

The sample holds one count of this clone. The rearrangement joins TRBV14 to TRBJ2-1; D not resolved. V lost 6 bases to trimming and J lost 1 base, with 7 bases between them. The CDR3 is made up of 13 amino acids. Germline V CDR1 and CDR2: SGHDN, FVKESK. In nucleotides, the CDR3 is TGTGCCAGCAGTCCTTTATCCTACAATGAGCAGTTCTTC. It specifies CASSPLSYNEQFF.

The chain uses TRBV7-2 and TRBJ2-3; TRBD2 might be the D (5 bases). Trimming shortened V by 0 bases and J by 1 base, and 11 bases separated the two germline ends. The CDR3 covers 16 residues. Germline loops: CDR1 SGHTA, CDR2 FQGNSA. The CDR3 DNA reads TGTGCCAGCAGCTTAGCTTTCGGGATCGGCACAGATACGCAGTATTTT. Its protein is CASSLAFGIGTDTQYF.

The chain's CDR3 is CASSLGPGTSGRAEGDTQYF. CDR3 nucleotide sequence: TGTGCCAGCAGCTTAGGGCCCGGGACTAGCGGGAGGGCGGAGGGGGATACGCAGTATTTT. The chain is built from TRBV11-3 and TRBJ2-3, with TRBD2 identical over 16 bases. Germline V gene sequence: CDR1 SGHNT, CDR2 YENEEA. Trimming took 1 base from V and 6 from J; bases not matched to a gene: 13. This CDR3 has 20 residues.

The CDR3 sequence is CASSLGGGENTGELFF. Written as DNA, the CDR3 is TGTGCCAGCAGCTTGGGGGGAGGCGAGAACACCGGGGAGCTGTTTTTT. The chain combines TRBV5-5 with TRBJ2-2; weak D call: TRBD2 (6 bases). The CDR3 sequence is 16 residues long. Deletions cut 0 bases from V and 1 base from J, with 10 bases between. CDR1 and CDR2 from the germline V gene are SGHKS and YYEKEE (reference sequence). Supplemented by reference TRBV5-5 and TRBJ2-2, the full variable domain reads DAGVTQSPTHLIKTRGQQVTLRCSPISGHKSVSWYQQVLGQGPQFIFQYYEKEERGRGNFPDRFSARQFPNYSSELNVNALLLGDSALYLCASSLGGGENTGELFFGEGSRLTVL.

The chain combines TRBV5-4 with TRBJ2-5; a possible D gene is TRBD1 (6 bases). Trimming cost V 4 bases and J 5 bases, with 18 bases left between them. CDR1 and CDR2 from the germline V gene are SGHNT and YYREEE (reference sequence). The CDR3 is 15 residues long. CDR3 loop: CASSASGVVGETQYF. The CDR3 DNA reads as TGTGCCAGCAGCGCTTCAGGGGTTGTGGGGGAGACCCAGTACTTC.